This T cell receptor (beta chain) was recorded in a study of blood T cells in healthy people across ages. Next came a second PCR, run for about 7 to 12 cycles, which used a sample-barcoded 5' primer along with a J-beta primer mix. CDR3-containing paired-end reads numbered at least 2.5 million in each sample. TCRdb passed the 5' RACE reads through MiXCR, listing each CDR3 protein once. The sample contains more than 500,000 distinct CDR3 sequences, 25% to 30% of which appear only once. Study-level results: Significant beta diversity loss was already apparent by age about 39, declining roughly linearly.

Trimming stripped 1 base from V and 5 bases from J, with 14 bases between. Per germline, CDR1 SGHTA and CDR2 FQGTGA. This CDR3 is built from 15 residues. Remarks on this clonotype: Its antigen is currently unknown.

Sample: blood. This TCR derives from a woman aged 70-85 years in good health. This sequence joins TRBV7-3 and TRBJ2-5, with a possible D match to TRBD2 (6 bases). CDR3 in amino acids: CASSLMTGEHETQYF. The CDR3 DNA follows: TGTGCCAGCAGCTTAATGACGGGAGAGCATGAGACCCAGTACTTC.